This T cell receptor beta chain was captured by sequencing in a study of blood T cell repertoires in COVID-19 (dated by TCRdb to the early 2020s). With regard to the full study: Samples from collaborators originated in the United States, Italy and Spain and spanned both the acute and convalescent phases of COVID-19. The prospective study material was composed of cDNA or gDNA derived from T cells, B-cell-depleted T cells, or PBMCs. Deeply sampled blood TCRbeta repertoires from subjects exposed to, actively infected with, or recovered from COVID-19 were included in the dataset. The repertoires were made available in a free public database intended to serve as a resource for research on the immune response to SARS-CoV-2. Samples were obtained from the ongoing ImmuneRACE study (first 160 participants) and from 1,000 to 1,500 subjects provided by 6 global collaborators. Nearly every sample came with metadata listing a de-identified subject ID, COVID-19 status, age in years and sex. HLA class I and class II types, where available, came from metadata supplied by the sample provider rather than from assay-based typing. The investigation overall reported the following: The amount of clinical and demographic metadata varied by source and participant and was provided uncurated.

TCRbeta CDR3 regions were amplified from genomic DNA by means of the immunoSEQ Assay, a bias-controlled multiplex PCR. Regarding the original processing steps: Within the assay, amplification of reference gene primers was used to estimate how many nucleated cells each sample contained. To quantify the absolute abundance of each unique TCRbeta CDR3 rearrangement, sequence reads were collapsed and filtered. For each sample, productive Simpson clonality was calculated by taking the square root of Simpson's diversity index across productive rearrangements. The table was pulled from immuneACCESS by TCRdb, which kept in-frame rearrangements only. Such tables lose some clones; where checked, under half of the loss comes from unresolved V genes, and the rest has no known cause. V, J and clone size were drawn from that table, and D and trimming were deduced from the DNA. The sample table contains 250,000 to 300,000 clones; only one count was recorded for around 88% of them. The biggest ten clones account for 5.7% of the sample.

Whole blood was collected in K2EDTA tubes by collaborating institutions according to the institutions' own protocols. For TCRbeta analysis, collaborator samples were shipped as frozen whole blood, as isolated PBMCs, or as DNA extracted from either sample type. From cysteine to phenylalanine, the CDR3 is 14 amino acids long. Left in the record is the CDR3 DNA by itself, 42 bases read in frame from the first base. At the junction V is shortened by 6 bases and J by 1 base, with 12 bases in between. CDR1 MDHEN and CDR2 SYDVKM are derived from the germline V gene. This clone has ten or more counts. Its specific antigen is unknown. Base qualities are not provided; no much larger clone lies one nucleotide away.

This TCR derives from an elderly man with acute or convalescent COVID-19. The V and J segments used are TRBV28 and TRBJ1-1, with the D gene not confidently named. The specimen was peripheral blood. Here the CDR3 is given as CASSRGNWNTEAFF. The DNA is as follows: TGTGCCAGCAGCCGAGGGAATTGGAACACTGAAGCTTTCTTT.